The clone carrying this T cell receptor beta chain is medium-sized (0.01 to 0.1%) in the sample. Its antigen is not identified. MiXCR, run by TCRdb on the 5' RACE reads, gives a single entry per CDR3 protein. The top ten clones hold less than 5% of a sample with about 7,800 distinct CDR3 sequences, 7% to 10% of them seen once. Stated time point: sample taken at primary tumor resection. The 60 to 80 donors had untreated early-stage non-small cell lung cancer. The input material, whole RNA from tumor, nontumor lung or frozen PBMC, was sequenced unsorted. The sample belongs to a study of spatial heterogeneity in lung cancer. Study-wide findings and caveats: The study found that ubiquitous and regional expanded TCR counts tracked ubiquitous and regional nonsynonymous mutations, respectively. Mutation tallies in tumors tracked expanded intratumoral alpha and beta TCR counts.

This specimen consisted of lung tumor tissue, obtained at surgery. This receptor was taken from a male donor with early-stage non-small cell lung cancer.

The CDR3 reads CASTLGVGYGYTF. Written as DNA, the CDR3 is TGTGCCAGCACCTTGGGAGTTGGGTATGGCTACACCTTC. V is TRBV12-3 or TRBV12-4 and J is TRBJ1-2; D unresolved. Trimming stripped 7 bases from V and 5 bases from J, with 14 bases between. This CDR3 spans 13 amino acids.